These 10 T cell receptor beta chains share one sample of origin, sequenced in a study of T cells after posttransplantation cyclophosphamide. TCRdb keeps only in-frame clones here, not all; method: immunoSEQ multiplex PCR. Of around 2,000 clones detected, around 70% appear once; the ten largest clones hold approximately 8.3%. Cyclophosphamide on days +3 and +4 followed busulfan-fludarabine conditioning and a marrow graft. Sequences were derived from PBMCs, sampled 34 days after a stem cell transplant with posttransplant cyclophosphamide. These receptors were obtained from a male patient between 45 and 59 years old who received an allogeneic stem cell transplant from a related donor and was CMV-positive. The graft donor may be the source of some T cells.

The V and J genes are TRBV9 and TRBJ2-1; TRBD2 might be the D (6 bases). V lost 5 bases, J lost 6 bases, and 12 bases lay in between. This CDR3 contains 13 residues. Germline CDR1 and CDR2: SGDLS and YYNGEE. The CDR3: CASSVTSVNEQFF. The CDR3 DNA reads TGTGCCAGCAGTGTGACTAGTGTCAATGAGCAGTTCTTC.

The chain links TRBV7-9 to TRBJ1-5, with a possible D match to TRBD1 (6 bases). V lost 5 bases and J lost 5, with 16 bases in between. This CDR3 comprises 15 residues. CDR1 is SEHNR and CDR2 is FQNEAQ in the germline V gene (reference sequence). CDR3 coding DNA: TGTGCCAGCAGCCCTATGGGGGCAGGGTATCAGCCCCAGCATTTT. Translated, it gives CASSPMGAGYQPQHF.

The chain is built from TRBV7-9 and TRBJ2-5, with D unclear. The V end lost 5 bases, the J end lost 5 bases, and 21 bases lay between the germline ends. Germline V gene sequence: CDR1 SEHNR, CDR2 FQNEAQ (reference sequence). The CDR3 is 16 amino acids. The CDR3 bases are TGTGCCAGCAGCGGTTTAACCCCGGTGGTTCGGGAGACCCAGTACTTC. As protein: CASSGLTPVVRETQYF.

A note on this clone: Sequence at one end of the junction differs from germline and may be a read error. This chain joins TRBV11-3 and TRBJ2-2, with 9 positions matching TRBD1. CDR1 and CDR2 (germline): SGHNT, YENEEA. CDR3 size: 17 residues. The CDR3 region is CASSLARGTGNPGELFF. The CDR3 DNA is TGTGCCAGCAGCTTGGCGCGTGGGACAGGGAACCCCGGGGAGCTGTTTTTT.

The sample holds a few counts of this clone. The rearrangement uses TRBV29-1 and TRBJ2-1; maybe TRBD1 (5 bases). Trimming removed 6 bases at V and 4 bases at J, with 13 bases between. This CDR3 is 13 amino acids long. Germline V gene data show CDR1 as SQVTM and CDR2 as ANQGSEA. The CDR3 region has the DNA TGCAGCGTGGATATGGGGCGATACAATGAGCAGTTCTTC. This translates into CSVDMGRYNEQFF.

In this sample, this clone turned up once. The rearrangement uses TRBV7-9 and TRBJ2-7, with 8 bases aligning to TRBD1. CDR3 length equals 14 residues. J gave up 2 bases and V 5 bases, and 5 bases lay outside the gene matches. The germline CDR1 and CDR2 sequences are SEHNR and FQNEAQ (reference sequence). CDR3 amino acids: CASSGRDRTYEQYF. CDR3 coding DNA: TGTGCCAGCAGCGGCCGGGACAGGACCTACGAGCAGTACTTC.

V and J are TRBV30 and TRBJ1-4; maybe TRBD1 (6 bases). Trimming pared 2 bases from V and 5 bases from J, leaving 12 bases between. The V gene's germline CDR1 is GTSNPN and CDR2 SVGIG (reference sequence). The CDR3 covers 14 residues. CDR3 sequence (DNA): TGTGCCTGGAGTATGGGGACACTCAATGAAAAACTGTTTTTT. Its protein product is CAWSMGTLNEKLFF.

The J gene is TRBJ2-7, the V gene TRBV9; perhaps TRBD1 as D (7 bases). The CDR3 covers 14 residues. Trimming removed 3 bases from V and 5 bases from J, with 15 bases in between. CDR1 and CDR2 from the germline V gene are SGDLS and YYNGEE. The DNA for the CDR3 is TGTGCCAGCAGCGGTCCAGGGGGGTGGCACGAGCAGTACTTC. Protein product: CASSGPGGWHEQYF. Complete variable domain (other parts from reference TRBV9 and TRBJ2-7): DSGVTQTPKHLITATGQRVTLRCSPRSGDLSVYWYQQSLDQGLQFLIQYYNGEERAKGNILERFSAQQFPDLHSELNLSSLELGDSALYFCASSGPGGWHEQYFGPGTRLTVT.

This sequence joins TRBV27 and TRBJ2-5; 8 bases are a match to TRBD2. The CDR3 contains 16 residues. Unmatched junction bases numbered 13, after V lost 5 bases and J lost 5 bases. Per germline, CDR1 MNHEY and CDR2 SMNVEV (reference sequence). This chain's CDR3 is CASSPILAGGTETQYF. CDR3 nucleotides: TGTGCCAGCAGTCCCATACTGGCGGGGGGCACCGAGACCCAGTACTTC.

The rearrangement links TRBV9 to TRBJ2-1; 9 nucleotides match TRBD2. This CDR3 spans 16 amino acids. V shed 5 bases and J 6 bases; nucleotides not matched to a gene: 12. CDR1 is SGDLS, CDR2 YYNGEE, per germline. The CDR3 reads CASRAGGPNSGNEQFF. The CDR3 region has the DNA TGTGCCAGCAGGGCGGGGGGGCCTAATAGCGGCAATGAGCAGTTCTTC. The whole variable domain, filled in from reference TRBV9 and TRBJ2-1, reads DSGVTQTPKHLITATGQRVTLRCSPRSGDLSVYWYQQSLDQGLQFLIQYYNGEERAKGNILERFSAQQFPDLHSELNLSSLELGDSALYFCASRAGGPNSGNEQFFGPGTRLTVL.